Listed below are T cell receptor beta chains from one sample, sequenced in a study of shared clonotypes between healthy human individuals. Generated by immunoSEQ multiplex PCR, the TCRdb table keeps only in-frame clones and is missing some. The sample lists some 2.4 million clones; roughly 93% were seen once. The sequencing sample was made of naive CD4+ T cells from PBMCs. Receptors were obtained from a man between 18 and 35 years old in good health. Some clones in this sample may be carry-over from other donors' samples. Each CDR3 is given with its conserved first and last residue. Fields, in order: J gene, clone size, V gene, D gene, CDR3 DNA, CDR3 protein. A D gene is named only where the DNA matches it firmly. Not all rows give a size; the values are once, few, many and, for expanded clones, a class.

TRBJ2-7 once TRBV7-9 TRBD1 TGTGCCAGCAGCCGTAACACAGGGGCGGCCTACGAGCAGTACTTC CASSRNTGAAYEQYF
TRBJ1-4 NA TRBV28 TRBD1 TGTGCCAGCAGCCCGGTTTTCGGACAGGGGACTCCAACTAATGAAAAACTGTTTTTT CASSPVFGQGTPTNEKLFF
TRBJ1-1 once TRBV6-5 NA TGTGCCAGCAGTCGGGGGCGAATGAACACTGAAGCTTTCTTT CASSRGRMNTEAFF
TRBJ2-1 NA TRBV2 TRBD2 TGTGCCAGCAGTAGTGGACTAGCGCGGGGAAGCAATGAGCAGTTCTTC CASSSGLARGSNEQFF
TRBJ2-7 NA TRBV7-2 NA TGTGCCAGCGGAAACGTTGGAGGGGACGAGCAGTACTTC CASGNVGGDEQYF
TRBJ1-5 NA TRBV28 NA TGTGCCAGCAGTTTTCGTCAGAGGGGGACCCAGGAACAGCCCCAGCATTTT CASSFRQRGTQEQPQHF
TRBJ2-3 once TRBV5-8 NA TGTGCCAGCATCGTGGGATGGTCAGATACGCAGTATTTT CASIVGWSDTQYF
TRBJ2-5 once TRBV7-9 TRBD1 TGTGCCAGCAGCTTAATGGGGGACAGGCAAGAGACCCAGTACTTC CASSLMGDRQETQYF
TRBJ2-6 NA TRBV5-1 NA TGCGCCAGCAGTCCCCGGCCTTCTGGGGCCAACGTCCTGACTTTC CASSPRPSGANVLTF
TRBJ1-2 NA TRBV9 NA TGTGCCAGCAGCGTAGCTCGGGGGAGGGATAGTGGCTACACCTTC CASSVARGRDSGYTF
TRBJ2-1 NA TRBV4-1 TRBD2 TGCGCCAGCAGCCAAGATGTGGTAGGGCTAGCGGGAAGATTAGCCCACAATGAGCAGTTCTTC CASSQDVVGLAGRLAHNEQFF
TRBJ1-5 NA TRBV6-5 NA TGTGCCAGCACGGCCGGGGTGCATCAGCCCCAGCATTTT CASTAGVHQPQHF
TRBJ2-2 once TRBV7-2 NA TGTGCCAGCAGCTTACGGACGTCCGGGGAGCTGTTTTTT CASSLRTSGELFF
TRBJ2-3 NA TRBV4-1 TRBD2 TGCGCCAGCAGCCTTGGGGCCGGGAGGGCCCCAGATACGCAGTATTTT CASSLGAGRAPDTQYF
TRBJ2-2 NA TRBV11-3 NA TGTGCCAGCAGCCGACACGGGGAGCTGTTTTTT CASSRHGELFF
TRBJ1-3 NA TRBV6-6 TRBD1 TGTGCCAGCAAGGGACCGGGACAGTTCTCTGGAAACACCATATATTTT CASKGPGQFSGNTIYF
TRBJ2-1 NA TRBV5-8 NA TGTGCCAGCATCTCCCCGGGGAGAAGCTCCTACAATGAGCAGTTCTTC CASISPGRSSYNEQFF
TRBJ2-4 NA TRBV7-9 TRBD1 TGTGCCAGCAGCCCGGGACAGGGGGCGTTCGTAGCCAAAAACATTCAGTACTTC CASSPGQGAFVAKNIQYF
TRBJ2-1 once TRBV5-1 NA TGCGCCAGCAGCCCCCTAGTGGGCAATGAGCAGTTCTTC CASSPLVGNEQFF
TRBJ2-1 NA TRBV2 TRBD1 TGTGCCAGCAGTAGACCCGGGACAGGGATCGTGGATGAGCAGTTCTTC CASSRPGTGIVDEQFF
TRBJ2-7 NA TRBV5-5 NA TGTGCCAGCAGCTTCGTAGGGACGAATGAGCAGTACTTC CASSFVGTNEQYF
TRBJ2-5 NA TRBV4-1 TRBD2 TGCGCCAGCAGCCAGAGCGGGACTACCGAGAGGGGGACCCAGTACTTC CASSQSGTTERGTQYF